This is a list of T cell receptor beta chains from one sample in a study of neurological immune-mediated disorders. TCRdb re-called the 5' RACE reads with MiXCR, one entry per CDR3 protein. The sample records 60,000 to 90,000 distinct CDR3 sequences, around 9.6% being singletons. Sequencing was performed on PBMCs. Every receptor here comes from a young man in good health. The CDR3 runs from the conserved cysteine through the conserved F or W. D genes are given only for firm matches. Size is omitted from some rows. Given values are once, few, many or a class for expanded clones.

clone_size	v_call	d_call	j_call	cdr3_nt	cdr3_aa
many	TRBV5-5	NA	TRBJ2-3	TGTGCCAGCAGCTTGACAGGGAGTAGCACAGATACGCAGTATTTT	CASSLTGSSTDTQYF
many	TRBV15	NA	TRBJ2-5	TGTGCCACCAGCAGAGATAAGGGGGAGACCCAGTACTTC	CATSRDKGETQYF
many	TRBV20-1	TRBD2	TRBJ2-1	TGCAGTGCTAGTGGCGGGAGCTGGAATGAGCAGTTCTTC	CSASGGSWNEQFF
many	TRBV6-1	NA	TRBJ2-2	TGTGCCACCTTACAGCAGAACACCGGGGAGCTGTTTTTT	CATLQQNTGELFF
NA	TRBV20-1	TRBD2	TRBJ2-7	TGCAGTGCTAAAGGTTCTAGCGGGGCATACTACGAGCAGTACTTC	CSAKGSSGAYYEQYF
many	TRBV5-1	NA	TRBJ2-3	TGCGCCAGCAGAACGACACCAAGTAGCACAGATACGCAGTATTTT	CASRTTPSSTDTQYF
NA	TRBV5-4	NA	TRBJ2-6	TGTGCCAGCAGCTTGAGTTTTGTCGCCTCTGGGGCCAACGTCCTGACTTTC	CASSLSFVASGANVLTF
many	TRBV9	NA	TRBJ2-2	TGTGCCAGCAGCGTAGAGGGAGGCTCCCACACCGGGGAGCTGTTTTTT	CASSVEGGSHTGELFF
many	TRBV5-1	NA	TRBJ2-2	TGCGCCAGCAGCTTGGGAATCGGGGAGCTGTTTTTT	CASSLGIGELFF
NA	TRBV6-5	NA	TRBJ1-1	TGTGCCAGCAGTTACTCCGACAGAGCCACTGAAGCTTTCTTT	CASSYSDRATEAFF
few	TRBV15	TRBD1	TRBJ1-2	TGTGCCACCAGCAGAGATTTAGGGACAGGGGCTAACTATGGCTACACCTTC	CATSRDLGTGANYGYTF
many	TRBV3-1	TRBD2	TRBJ2-7	TGTGCCAGCAGCCAAGCGGGACTAGCCGGATCTTTCGAGCAGTACTTC	CASSQAGLAGSFEQYF
NA	TRBV11-2	TRBD1	TRBJ2-7	TGTGCCAGCAGCTCCCTGGACAGGGCCTACGAGCAGTACTTC	CASSSLDRAYEQYF
many	TRBV10-3	NA	TRBJ1-1	TGTGCCATCAGTGAGTTCGTGGGGGACGAAGAAGCTTTCTTT	CAISEFVGDEEAFF
many	TRBV29-1	NA	TRBJ1-4	TGCAGCGTTACAGATAGGGAAAAACTGTTTTTT	CSVTDREKLFF
many	TRBV20-1	TRBD2	TRBJ2-7	TGCAGTGCTAGAGATCGGGGACTAGCGGGAGCCTACGAGCAGTACTTC	CSARDRGLAGAYEQYF
many	TRBV12-3/TRBV12-4	NA	TRBJ2-7	TGTGCCAGCAGGGGTCGTTACGAGCAGTACTTC	CASRGRYEQYF
many	TRBV7-9	TRBD2	TRBJ2-1	TGTGCCAGCAGCATTGGACTAGCGGGAGTTTTGTCCTACAATGAGCAGTTCTTC	CASSIGLAGVLSYNEQFF
few	TRBV5-1	TRBD1	TRBJ2-7	TGCGCCAGCAGCTGGGGACAGGGGGCGACCTACGAGCAGTACTTC	CASSWGQGATYEQYF
NA	TRBV28	NA	TRBJ2-7	TGTGCCAGCAGGAAACAGGCGCAGCCCGGGCTCCACGAGCAGTACTTC	CASRKQAQPGLHEQYF
many	TRBV10-3	NA	TRBJ1-2	TGTGCCATCAGCCAAGCCTCGGGGAGGGACACCAATAACTATGGCTACACCTTC	CAISQASGRDTNNYGYTF
many	TRBV7-3	NA	TRBJ2-7	TGTGCCAGCAGCTTAACGGCCAGAACCGACGAGCAGTACTTC	CASSLTARTDEQYF
many	TRBV10-3	TRBD2	TRBJ2-2	TGTGCCATCAGTGAGTGGTCGGGACTAGCAGCCGTCATGGAAGAACCCGGGGAGCTGTTTTTT	CAISEWSGLAAVMEEPGELFF
many	TRBV15	NA	TRBJ2-6	TGTGCCACCAGTCAACGGGTGTCTGGGGCCAACGTCCTGACTTTC	CATSQRVSGANVLTF
once	TRBV6-6	NA	TRBJ1-2	TGTGCCAGCACTCCTACGGGCGTGGATGGCTACACCTTC	CASTPTGVDGYTF
many	TRBV27	NA	TRBJ1-5	TGTGCCAGCAGTTTACAGGGGCCAAATCAGCCCCAGCATTTT	CASSLQGPNQPQHF
NA	TRBV6-6	TRBD2	TRBJ2-1	TGTGCCAGTAGCGGGGGGTCCAATGAGCAGTTCTTC	CASSGGSNEQFF
many	TRBV6-6	NA	TRBJ2-4	TGTGCCAGCAGTTCCAGGGATCCCAAAAACATTCAGTACTTC	CASSSRDPKNIQYF
many	TRBV7-9	NA	TRBJ2-1	TGTGCCAGCAGCCCAGAGGGGAACTACAATGAGCAGTTCTTC	CASSPEGNYNEQFF
NA	TRBV7-9	TRBD2	TRBJ2-1	TGTGCCAGTAGCCACGGACTAGAGGGAGGCAGCGGGTTCTTC	CASSHGLEGGSGFF
NA	TRBV7-2	TRBD2	TRBJ2-5	TGTGCCAGCAGCTTATTTATCACTAGCGGGAGTGAGACCCAGTACTTC	CASSLFITSGSETQYF
many	TRBV9	TRBD2	TRBJ2-7	TGTGCCAGCAGCTCGACTAGCGGGACGCGGGGGCAGTACTTC	CASSSTSGTRGQYF
many	TRBV5-6	NA	TRBJ1-2	TGTGCCAGCAGCCTAGGGGGGGCCCTCTATGGCTACACCTTC	CASSLGGALYGYTF
NA	TRBV12-3/TRBV12-4	NA	TRBJ2-7	TGTGCCAGCAGTTTTGCCCCGGGGCAAGGCTACGAGCAGTACTTC	CASSFAPGQGYEQYF
many	TRBV7-2	TRBD1	TRBJ2-7	TGTGCCAGCAGCCTCCACAGGGGCTACGAGCAGTACTTC	CASSLHRGYEQYF
many	TRBV12-3/TRBV12-4	NA	TRBJ2-3	TGTGCCAGCCAAGAGCTAGCCACAGATACGCAGTATTTT	CASQELATDTQYF
many	TRBV4-2	TRBD2	TRBJ2-5	TGTGCCAGCAGCCAAGACTGGCGGGAGGGCCCTAAGACCCAGTACTTC	CASSQDWREGPKTQYF
NA	TRBV28	TRBD2	TRBJ2-7	TGTGCCAGCAGATCGGGACTAGCGGGAGACAAGTACGAGCAGTACTTC	CASRSGLAGDKYEQYF
many	TRBV2	NA	TRBJ2-7	TGTGCCAGCAGTGAAGCGCTGGGGGGAATCTCCTACGAGCAGTACTTC	CASSEALGGISYEQYF
many	TRBV7-3	NA	TRBJ2-3	TGTGCCAGCAGCTCCAGAACCACAGATACGCAGTATTTT	CASSSRTTDTQYF
many	TRBV5-5	NA	TRBJ1-1	TGTGCCAGCAGCTCAGCTTCTTACAACACTGAAGCTTTCTTT	CASSSASYNTEAFF